Listed below are T cell receptor beta chains from one sample, sequenced in a study of molecular identifiers for immune sequencing clone quantification. TCRdb itself ran the PCR reads through MiXCR, one entry per CDR3 protein. The sample includes 60,000 to 70,000 distinct CDR3 sequences, over 15% of them seen just once. The material sequenced was naive CD8+ T cells from blood, with Jurkat cell RNA spiked in. The receptors were gathered from a human donor in good health. Some libraries in this study had Jurkat cell RNA spiked in. The CDR3 runs from the conserved cysteine through the conserved F or W. The D gene is left open where the match is weak. Expanded clones are given a class, and other clones once, few, many or no size at all.

>TRBD1|many|TRBJ2-5|TRBV3-1
TGTGCCAGCAGCCAAGGCAGTGCTGCTACAGGGGAAAGCCAGTACTTC
CASSQGSAATGESQYF
>-|many|TRBJ2-3|TRBV3-1
TGTGCCAGCAGCCAAGTGGACAGCACAGATACGCAGTATTTT
CASSQVDSTDTQYF
>TRBD1|-|TRBJ2-7|TRBV13
TGTGCCAGCAGCCCGTGGACAGGGGCAACCTACGAGCAGTACTTC
CASSPWTGATYEQYF
>-|many|TRBJ2-3|TRBV24-1
TGTGCCACCAGTGACGTTACCGGGACATTGCCGCAGCACACAGATACGCAGTATTTT
CATSDVTGTLPQHTDTQYF
>TRBD1|many|TRBJ2-5|TRBV5-1
TGCGCCAGCAGCCCGGCCACCGTACAGGGGATGTTTCGGGAGACCCAGTACTTC
CASSPATVQGMFRETQYF
>TRBD2|many|TRBJ2-7|TRBV5-6
TGTGCCAGCAGCTTGGGGCTAGCGGGAGGGTACCTCTCCGGCGAGCAGTACTTC
CASSLGLAGGYLSGEQYF
>-|medium-sized|TRBJ2-6|TRBV29-1
TGCAGCGTTGAAGGCCCACAGGGAAGTTCTGGGGCCAACGTCCTGACTTTC
CSVEGPQGSSGANVLTF
>-|once|TRBJ2-7|TRBV18
TGTGCCAGCTCACCGTGTAGTGGTCCGGTCTACGAGCAGTACTTC
CASSPCSGPVYEQYF
>-|-|TRBJ2-7|TRBV7-2
TGTGCCAGCATCTTGCCGGGAGCCTACGAGCAGTACTTC
CASILPGAYEQYF
>-|many|TRBJ2-7|TRBV25-1
TGTGCCAGCAGTGAACCCCAGGGGACACGGGTGTTCGAGCAGTACTTC
CASSEPQGTRVFEQYF
>-|many|TRBJ2-1|TRBV27
TGTGCCAGCAGTTTCCGAAATTACAATGAGCAGTTCTTC
CASSFRNYNEQFF
>TRBD1|few|TRBJ2-1|TRBV5-4
TGTGCCAGCAGCTGGGACAGAGGATACAATGAGCAGTTCTTC
CASSWDRGYNEQFF
>TRBD2|few|TRBJ2-7|TRBV10-2
TGCGCCAGCAGTGAGCTAGCGGGAGTCCACGAGCAGTACTTC
CASSELAGVHEQYF
>-|many|TRBJ1-1|TRBV19
TGTGCCAGTAGTATCGGGGCAGATTCGACTGAAGCTTTCTTT
CASSIGADSTEAFF
>TRBD2|-|TRBJ2-3|TRBV28
TGTGCCAGCACCGTTCATCTAGCGGGACTCAACACAGATACGCAGTATTTT
CASTVHLAGLNTDTQYF
>-|many|TRBJ2-1|TRBV9
TGTGCCAGCAGCGGGGGACGGGGAGCAGTCCATGAGCAGTTCTTC
CASSGGRGAVHEQFF
>-|many|TRBJ2-1|TRBV13
TGTGCCAGCAGCAGCTACCGGGACCCCCACAATGAGCAGTTCTTC
CASSSYRDPHNEQFF
>TRBD2|many|TRBJ2-5|TRBV3-1
TGTGCCAGCAGCCAAGATTTTACGCGGGAGGGCGTGAAGACCCAGTACTTC
CASSQDFTREGVKTQYF
>TRBD1|-|TRBJ2-1|TRBV7-9
TGTGCCAGCAGCTTAGGACAGGGAGACTGCAATGAGCAGTTCTTC
CASSLGQGDCNEQFF
>-|few|TRBJ1-5|TRBV9
TGTGCCAGCAGCGTTACAGGGCTTAGCAATCAGCCCCAGCATTTT
CASSVTGLSNQPQHF
>-|-|TRBJ2-7|TRBV5-1
TGCGCCAGCAGCTTGCGGGAGACGACGGTTTTAGACTTC
CASSLRETTVLDF
>-|many|TRBJ2-2|TRBV7-2
TGTGCCAGCAGCTTAGTTTGGGGTAACACCGGGGAGCTGTTTTTT
CASSLVWGNTGELFF
>-|few|TRBJ2-2|TRBV13
TGTGCCAGCAGCTTCGGGACACCGAACACCGGGGAGCTGTTTTTT
CASSFGTPNTGELFF
>-|once|TRBJ1-1|TRBV4-1
TGCGCCAGCAGCCATTTACCGGGCGCGAACACTGAAGCTTACTTT
CASSHLPGANTEAYF
>TRBD2|few|TRBJ2-2|TRBV7-2
TGTGCCAGCGGCCCCGGACTAGCGGGGCCCACCGGGGAGCTGTTTTTT
CASGPGLAGPTGELFF
>-|many|TRBJ1-4|TRBV2
TGTGCCAGCAGCAGACAGTCTTTTGCAACTAATGAAAAACTGTTTTTT
CASSRQSFATNEKLFF
>-|many|TRBJ2-7|TRBV4-3
TGCGCCAGCAGCCAAGAGGACCAGGGCTCCTACGAGCAGTACTTC
CASSQEDQGSYEQYF
>-|-|TRBJ2-1|TRBV6-5
TGTGCCAGTGGACAGCTACTGGTTGGCTACAATGAGCAGTTCTTC
CASGQLLVGYNEQFF